This T cell receptor beta chain was documented in a study of blood T cell repertoires in COVID-19. Repertoires were generated with immunoSEQ multiplex PCR, while TCRdb's copy carries only in-frame clones and drops some. The table lists 70,000 to 100,000 clones, around 82% of them singletons. Germline values: CDR1 DFQATT, CDR2 SNEGSKA (reference sequence). The CDR3 is 13 residues long. Deletions cut 3 bases from V and 2 bases from J, with 10 bases between. The sequence derives from a man in his fifties with active or convalescent COVID-19. V and J are TRBV20-1 and TRBJ1-2; D perhaps matches TRBD1 (5 bases). Sequenced: peripheral blood. The CDR3 region has the DNA TGCAGTGCTAGTGGTGGGGGGAACTATGGCTACACCTTC. Translated: CSASGGGNYGYTF.